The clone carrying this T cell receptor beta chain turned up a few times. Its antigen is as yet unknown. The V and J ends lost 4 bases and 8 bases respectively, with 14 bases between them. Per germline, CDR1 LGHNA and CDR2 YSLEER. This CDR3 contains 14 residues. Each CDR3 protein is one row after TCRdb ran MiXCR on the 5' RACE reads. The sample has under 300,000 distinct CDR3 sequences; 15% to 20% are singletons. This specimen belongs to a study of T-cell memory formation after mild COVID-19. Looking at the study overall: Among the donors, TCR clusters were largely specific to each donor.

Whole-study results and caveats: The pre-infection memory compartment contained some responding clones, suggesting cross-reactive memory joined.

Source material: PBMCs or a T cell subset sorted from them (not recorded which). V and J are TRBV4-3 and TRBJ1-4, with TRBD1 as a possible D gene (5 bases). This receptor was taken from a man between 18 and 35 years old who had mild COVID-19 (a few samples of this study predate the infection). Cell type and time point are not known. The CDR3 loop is CASSRARGGEKLFF. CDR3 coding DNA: TGCGCCAGCAGCCGAGCACGTGGGGGGGAAAAACTGTTTTTT.